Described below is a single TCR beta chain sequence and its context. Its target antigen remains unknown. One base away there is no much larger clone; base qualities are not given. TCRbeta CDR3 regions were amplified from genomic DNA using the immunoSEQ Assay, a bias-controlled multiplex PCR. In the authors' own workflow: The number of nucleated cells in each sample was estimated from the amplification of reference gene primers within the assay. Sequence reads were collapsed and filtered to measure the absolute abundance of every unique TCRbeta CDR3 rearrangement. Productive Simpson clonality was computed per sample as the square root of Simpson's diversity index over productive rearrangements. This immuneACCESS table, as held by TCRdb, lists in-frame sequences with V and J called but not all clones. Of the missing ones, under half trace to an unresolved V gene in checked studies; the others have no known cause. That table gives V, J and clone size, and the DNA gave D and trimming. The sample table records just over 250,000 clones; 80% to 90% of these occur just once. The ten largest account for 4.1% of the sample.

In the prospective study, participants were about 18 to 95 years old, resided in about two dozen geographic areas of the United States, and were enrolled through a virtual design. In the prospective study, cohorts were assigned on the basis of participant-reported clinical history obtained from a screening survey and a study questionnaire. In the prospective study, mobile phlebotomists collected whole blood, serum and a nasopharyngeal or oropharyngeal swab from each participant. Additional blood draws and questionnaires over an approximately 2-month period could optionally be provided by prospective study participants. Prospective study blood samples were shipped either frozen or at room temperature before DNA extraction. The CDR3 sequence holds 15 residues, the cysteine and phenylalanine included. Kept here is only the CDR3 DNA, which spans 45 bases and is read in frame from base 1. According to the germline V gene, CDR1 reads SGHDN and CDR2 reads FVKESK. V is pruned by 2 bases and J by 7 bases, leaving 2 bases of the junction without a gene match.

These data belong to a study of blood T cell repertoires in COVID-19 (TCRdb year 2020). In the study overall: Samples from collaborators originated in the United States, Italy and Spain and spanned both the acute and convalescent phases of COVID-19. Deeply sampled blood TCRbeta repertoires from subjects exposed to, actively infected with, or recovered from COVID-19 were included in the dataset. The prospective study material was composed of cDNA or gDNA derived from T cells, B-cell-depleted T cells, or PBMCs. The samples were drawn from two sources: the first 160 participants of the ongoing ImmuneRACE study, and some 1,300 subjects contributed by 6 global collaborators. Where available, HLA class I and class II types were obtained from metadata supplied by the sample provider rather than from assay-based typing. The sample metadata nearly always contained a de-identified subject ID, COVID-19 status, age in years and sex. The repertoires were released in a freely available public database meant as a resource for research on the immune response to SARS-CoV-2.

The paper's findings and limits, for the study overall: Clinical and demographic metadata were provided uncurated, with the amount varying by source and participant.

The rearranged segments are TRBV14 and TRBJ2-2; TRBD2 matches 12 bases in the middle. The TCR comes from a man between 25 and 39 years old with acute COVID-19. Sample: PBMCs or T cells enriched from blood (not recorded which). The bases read TGTGCCAGCAGCCAACGACTAGCGGGAGTCGGGGAGCTGTTTTTT. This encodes CASSQRLAGVGELFF.